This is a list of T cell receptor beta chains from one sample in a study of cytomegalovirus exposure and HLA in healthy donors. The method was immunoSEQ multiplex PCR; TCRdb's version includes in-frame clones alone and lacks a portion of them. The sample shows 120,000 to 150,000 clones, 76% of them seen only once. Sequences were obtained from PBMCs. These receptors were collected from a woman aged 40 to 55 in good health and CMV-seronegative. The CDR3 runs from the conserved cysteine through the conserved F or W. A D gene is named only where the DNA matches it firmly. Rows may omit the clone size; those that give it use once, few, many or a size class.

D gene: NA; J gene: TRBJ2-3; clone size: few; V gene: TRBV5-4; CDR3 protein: CASSARNGAPDTQYF; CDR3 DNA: TGTGCCAGCAGCGCTCGCAATGGGGCCCCAGATACGCAGTATTTT
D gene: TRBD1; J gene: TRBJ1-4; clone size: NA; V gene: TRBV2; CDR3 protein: CASNPQGTNEKLFF; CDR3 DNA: TGTGCCAGCAATCCACAGGGGACTAATGAAAAACTGTTTTTT
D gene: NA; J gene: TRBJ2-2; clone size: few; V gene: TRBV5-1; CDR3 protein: CASSSWGQEELFF; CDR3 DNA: TGCGCCAGCAGCTCTTGGGGGCAAGAGGAGCTGTTTTTT
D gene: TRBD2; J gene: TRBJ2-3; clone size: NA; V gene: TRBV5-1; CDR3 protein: CASSSTSGYTDTQYF; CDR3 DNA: TGCGCCAGCAGCTCGACTAGCGGGTACACAGATACGCAGTATTTT
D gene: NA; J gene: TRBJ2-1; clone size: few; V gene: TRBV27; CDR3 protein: CASSLGWEQFF; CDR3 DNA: TGTGCCAGCAGTTTGGGCTGGGAGCAGTTCTTC
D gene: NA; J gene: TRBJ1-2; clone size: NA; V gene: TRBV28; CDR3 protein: CASRLSGGQGYGYTF; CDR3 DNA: TGTGCCAGCAGGTTGTCGGGGGGGCAAGGCTATGGCTACACCTTC
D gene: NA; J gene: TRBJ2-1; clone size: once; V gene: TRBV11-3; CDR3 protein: CASSVGLAGSGNEQFF; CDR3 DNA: TGTGCCAGCAGCGTCGGTTTAGCCGGCAGTGGCAATGAGCAGTTCTTC
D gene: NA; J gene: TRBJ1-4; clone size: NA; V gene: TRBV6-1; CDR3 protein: CASTGGGNEKLFF; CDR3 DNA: TGTGCCAGCACGGGAGGGGGTAATGAAAAACTGTTTTTT
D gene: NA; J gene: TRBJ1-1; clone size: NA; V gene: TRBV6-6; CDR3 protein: CASMLETEAFF; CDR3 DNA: TGTGCCAGCATGTTAGAGACTGAAGCTTTCTTT
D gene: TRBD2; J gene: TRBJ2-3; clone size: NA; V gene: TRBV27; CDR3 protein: CASSLSSGGKDTQYF; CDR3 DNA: TGTGCCAGCAGTTTGTCAAGCGGGGGTAAGGATACGCAGTATTTT
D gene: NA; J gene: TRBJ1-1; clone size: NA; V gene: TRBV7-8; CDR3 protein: CASSLGPGLNTEAFF; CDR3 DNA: TGTGCCAGCAGCTTAGGCCCAGGATTGAACACTGAAGCTTTCTTT